The 3 T cell receptor beta chains reported below all come from one sample, sequenced in a study of T cells after yellow fever vaccination (dated by TCRdb to between 2017 and 2020). Library method: 5' RACE. Instrument on record: Illumina HiSeq 2500. Clones were called with MiXCR by TCRdb after fastp trimmed the public reads at Q25, and only in-frame beta chains were retained. A single entry per CDR3 protein holds the most common genes and DNA from its merged rows. This sample is represented by about 550,000 distinct CDR3 sequences; less than 20% of them were singletons. The ten biggest clones cover roughly an eighth of the sample. In the paper's terms, the treatment or condition label means: live attenuated yellow fever vaccine strain. The sample in question was PBMCs, obtained 15 days after the yellow fever booster vaccination. The source of these receptors is a man under 40 who received the YFV17D yellow fever vaccine.

The rearrangement uses TRBV6-6 and TRBJ2-2; D not resolved. V lost 2 bases to trimming and J lost 5 bases, with 6 bases between them. This CDR3 comprises 13 residues. Germline values: CDR1 MNHNY, CDR2 SVGAGI (reference sequence). CDR3 nucleotides: TGTGCCAGCAGTTACCGGGTTACCGGGGAGCTGTTTTTT. Translation: CASSYRVTGELFF.

V usage is TRBV6-1 and J usage is TRBJ2-1; maybe TRBD1 (6 bases). This CDR3 comprises 14 residues. The V end was cut by 6 bases, the J end by 0 bases, with 9 bases between. Germline-derived CDR1 and CDR2 are MNHNS and SASEGT. For the CDR3, the DNA is TGTGCCAGCAGGGGGGCGGCCTCCTACAATGAGCAGTTCTTC. Residues: CASRGAASYNEQFF.

This rearrangement joins TRBV3-1 to TRBJ2-1; the D call may be TRBD1 or TRBD2 (5 bases each). The CDR3 runs to 13 residues. From germline, CDR1 is LGHDT and CDR2 YNNKEL (reference sequence). V was shortened by 0 bases and J by 15 bases, with 15 bases between the two germline ends. The CDR3 DNA is TGTGCCAGCAGCCAAGAAGGGGAACTAGGTGTGTTCTTC. It encodes CASSQEGELGVFF.